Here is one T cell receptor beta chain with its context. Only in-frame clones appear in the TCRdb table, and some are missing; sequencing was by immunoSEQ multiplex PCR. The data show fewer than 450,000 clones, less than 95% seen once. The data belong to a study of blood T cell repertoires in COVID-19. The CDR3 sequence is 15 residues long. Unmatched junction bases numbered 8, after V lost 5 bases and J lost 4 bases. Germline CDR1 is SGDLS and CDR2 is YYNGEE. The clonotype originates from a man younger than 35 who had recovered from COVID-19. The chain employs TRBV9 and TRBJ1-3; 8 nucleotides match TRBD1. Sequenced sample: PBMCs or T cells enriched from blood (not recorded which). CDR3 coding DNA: TGTGCCAGCAGTGGACAGGGAGCGTCCGGAAACACCATATATTTT. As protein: CASSGQGASGNTIYF.